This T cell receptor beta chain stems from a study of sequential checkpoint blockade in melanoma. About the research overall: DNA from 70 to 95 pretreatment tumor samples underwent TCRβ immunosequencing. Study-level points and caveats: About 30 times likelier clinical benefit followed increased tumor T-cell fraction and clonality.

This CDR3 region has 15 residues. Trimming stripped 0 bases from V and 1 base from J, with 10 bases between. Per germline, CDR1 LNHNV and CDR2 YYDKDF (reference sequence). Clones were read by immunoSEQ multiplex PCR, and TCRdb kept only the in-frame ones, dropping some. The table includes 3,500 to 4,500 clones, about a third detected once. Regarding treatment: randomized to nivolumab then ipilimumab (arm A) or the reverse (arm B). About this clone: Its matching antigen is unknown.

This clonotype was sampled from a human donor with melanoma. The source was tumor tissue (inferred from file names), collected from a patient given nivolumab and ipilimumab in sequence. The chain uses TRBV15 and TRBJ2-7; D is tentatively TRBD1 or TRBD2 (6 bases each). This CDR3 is CATSRDRGRSYEQYV. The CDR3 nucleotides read TGTGCCACCAGCAGAGATAGGGGGAGGTCCTACGAGCAGTACGTC.